Following are 17 T cell receptor beta chains from one sample sequenced in a study of T cell repertoires in cytomegalovirus infection. TCRdb re-analysed the reads in MiXCR, keeping a single row per CDR3 protein. The data contain about 240,000 distinct CDR3 sequences, approximately 13% of them singletons. Material: PBMCs. The receptors originated from a human donor in good health (CMV status not recorded). Some clones in this sample may be carry-over from other donors' samples.

Worth noting for this clonotype: A much larger clone sits a single nucleotide away, making a read error possible. The chain is built from TRBV11-3 and TRBJ1-2; no reliable D call. V was cut by 3 bases and J by 2 bases, with 7 bases left in between. Per the germline V gene, CDR1 is SGHNT and CDR2 is YENEEA. This CDR3 comprises 13 residues. The CDR3, as DNA: TGTGCCAGCAGCTTCGTGAGGAACTATGGCTACACCTTC. The encoded protein is CASSFVRNYGYTF.

In this sample, this clonotype turned up a few times. This sequence joins TRBV15 and TRBJ1-1; D ambiguous. Germline loops: CDR1 LNHNV, CDR2 YYDKDF (reference sequence). V was pared by 0 bases and J by 8 bases, with 13 bases between. The CDR3 loop spans 14 amino acids. CDR3 in amino acids: CATSRDTMIAEAFF. The CDR3 coding sequence is TGTGCCACCAGCAGAGATACTATGATAGCCGAAGCTTTCTTT.

The chain carries TRBV20-1 and TRBJ2-3; 10 bases align to TRBD2. This CDR3 region has 15 residues. V shed 4 bases, J shed 2 bases, and the junction held 6 bases outside the gene matches. The germline V gene has CDR1 DFQATT and CDR2 SNEGSKA (reference sequence). The CDR3 loop reads CSATDTSGTTDTQYF. The CDR3 DNA reads as TGCAGTGCTACTGATACTAGCGGGACCACAGATACGCAGTATTTT.

This clonotype was detected ten times or more. V usage is TRBV7-8 and J usage is TRBJ2-3; D gene uncertain. CDR1 is SGHVS, CDR2 FQNEAQ, per germline. With 3 bases removed from V and 4 bases from J, the gap between germline ends came to 5 bases. The CDR3 has 12 residues. The CDR3 here is CASSFRSDTQYF. The CDR3 DNA follows: TGTGCCAGCAGCTTTAGGTCAGATACGCAGTATTTT. The full variable domain, its missing parts supplied by reference TRBV7-8 and TRBJ2-3, is GAGVSQSPRYKVAKRGQDVALRCDPISGHVSLFWYQQALGQGPEFLTYFQNEAQLDKSGLPSDRFFAERPEGSVSTLKIQRTQQEDSAVYLCASSFRSDTQYFGPGTRLTVL.

Concerning this clonotype: A much larger clone sits a single nucleotide away, making a read error possible. Here the CDR3 reads CASSPIYLDSPNTRELFF. In DNA form, the CDR3 reads TGTGCCAGCAGTCCTATCTACTTGGACAGCCCGAACACCAGGGAGCTGTTTTTT. V usage is TRBV28 and J usage is TRBJ2-2; the D gene is possibly TRBD1 (6 bases). CDR3 length: 18 residues. Per the germline V gene, CDR1 is MDHEN and CDR2 is SYDVKM.

There are many counts of this clonotype. A much larger clone sits a single nucleotide away, making a read error possible. The chain carries TRBV7-6 and TRBJ1-1, with D possibly matching TRBD1 (5 bases). Trimming left V 3 bases short and J 4 bases short, with 9 bases between. Per germline, CDR1 SGHVS and CDR2 FNYEAQ. The CDR3 length is 13 residues. The CDR3 spells CASSFQGPTEAFF. CDR3 nucleotides: TGTGCCAGCAGCTTTCAGGGTCCCACTGAAGCTTTCTTT.

The chain links TRBV5-4 to TRBJ2-1; a weak D match, TRBD2 (6 bases). Looked up from germline, CDR1 is SGHNT and CDR2 is YYREEE (reference sequence). The CDR3 runs to 14 residues. V was shortened by 2 bases and J by 7 bases, with 13 bases between the two germline ends. This CDR3 reads CASSLPRRGNEQFF. Here the CDR3 DNA reads TGTGCCAGCAGCTTACCGAGGCGGGGAAATGAGCAGTTCTTC.

The chain links TRBV5-6 to TRBJ1-1; 7 bases are a match to TRBD1. J was trimmed by 0 bases and V by 7 bases; bases with no gene match: 6. Germline V CDR1 and CDR2: SGHDT, YYEEEE. This CDR3 contains 14 residues. The CDR3 DNA reads TGTGCCAGCTTAAAGGGGGCCGTGAACACTGAAGCTTTCTTT. It is translated as CASLKGAVNTEAFF. The variable domain in full, completed from reference TRBV5-6 and TRBJ1-1, reads DAGVTQSPTHLIKTRGQQVTLRCSPKSGHDTVSWYQQALGQGPQFIFQYYEEEERQRGNFPDRFSGHQFPNYSSELNVNALLLGDSALYLCASLKGAVNTEAFFGQGTRLTVV.

To note about this clonotype: The missing conserved phenylalanine or tryptophan at the end of this CDR3 makes a read error likely. The genes are TRBV5-1 and TRBJ1-2; 9 bases align to TRBD1. Per germline, CDR1 SGHRS and CDR2 YFSETQ. The CDR3 covers 16 residues. The J segment lost 1 base and the V segment lost 1 base, leaving 5 bases of the junction unmatched. CDR3 protein: CASSLRTGVGNYGYTL. The CDR3 nucleotides are TGCGCCAGCAGCTTGCGGACAGGGGTCGGTAACTATGGCTACACCCTC.

This clonotype was seen at least ten times. This sequence joins TRBV6-1 and TRBJ2-7; 11 nucleotides match TRBD1. The ends lost 6 bases at V and 4 bases at J; junction bases unmatched: 11. The germline CDR1 and CDR2 sequences are MNHNS and SASEGT. The CDR3 consists of 16 residues. Written as DNA, the CDR3 is TGTGCCAGCAGGGGGGCCCCGGGACAGGGGGTGTACGAGCAGTACTTC. This gives the protein CASRGAPGQGVYEQYF.

V and J are TRBV20-1 and TRBJ2-1; 12 bases agree with TRBD2. CDR1 and CDR2 from the germline V gene are DFQATT and SNEGSKA (reference sequence). The V and J ends lost 2 bases and 4 bases, in that order; junction bases with no gene match: 3. The CDR3 extends over 15 amino acids. CDR3 nucleotides: TGCAGTGCTAGACAACTAGCGGGGGGTTACAATGAGCAGTTCTTC. This encodes CSARQLAGGYNEQFF.

This clonotype was counted ten times or more. The V gene is TRBV7-2, the J gene TRBJ2-7, with D possibly TRBD2 on 6 matching bases. CDR1 is SGHTA and CDR2 is FQGNSA in the germline V gene. With 5 bases removed from V and 7 bases from J, the gap between germline ends came to 15 bases. This CDR3 has 13 residues. In DNA, the CDR3 is TGTGCCAGCAGCCCATCCGGGAGCGGTGAGCAGTACTTC. Translating gives CASSPSGSGEQYF.

In its sample, this clonotype was seen many times. This chain links TRBV28 with TRBJ2-7; D unclear. This CDR3 has 14 amino acids. V lost 4 bases, J lost 2 bases, and 12 bases lay in between. CDR1 is MDHEN and CDR2 is SYDVKM in the germline V gene. For the CDR3, the DNA is TGTGCCAGCAGTTCCGTGCCCGAGGCCTACGAGCAGTACTTC. It specifies CASSSVPEAYEQYF.

This clonotype was detected ten times or more. The V call is TRBV7-2, the J call TRBJ2-3, with D possibly matching TRBD2 (6 bases). V gave up 5 bases and J gave up 1 base, with 13 bases separating them. This CDR3 spans 15 amino acids. Germline CDR1 reads SGHTA; CDR2 reads FQGNSA. The CDR3 nucleotides are TGTGCCAGCAGCGAGAAAAGCGGGCGCACAGATACGCAGTATTTT. Amino acids: CASSEKSGRTDTQYF. The full variable domain, completed using reference TRBV7-2 and TRBJ2-3, is GAGVSQSPSNKVTEKGKDVELRCDPISGHTALYWYRQSLGQGLEFLIYFQGNSAPDKSGLPSDRFSAERTGGSVSTLTIQRTQQEDSAVYLCASSEKSGRTDTQYFGPGTRLTVL.

At least ten counts were recorded for this clonotype. V usage is TRBV7-9 and J usage is TRBJ2-6; 9 bases match TRBD1. V lost 6 bases, J lost 2 bases, and 17 bases stayed unmatched. The CDR3 totals 20 residues. The germline gives CDR1 SEHNR, CDR2 FQNEAQ (reference sequence). The CDR3 here is CASSSSPLRGQGTGANVLTF. The CDR3 nucleotides read TGTGCCAGCAGTTCTAGCCCCCTTCGGGGACAGGGAACTGGGGCCAACGTCCTGACTTTC.

In its sample, this clonotype was seen many times. The chain has TRBV5-1 and TRBJ2-2; perhaps TRBD2 as D (6 bases). In germline, CDR1 is SGHRS, CDR2 YFSETQ. The germline V and J ends were trimmed by 5 bases and 0 bases, with 8 bases remaining between them. CDR3 length: 14 amino acids. The CDR3 loop reads CASREGANTGELFF. For the CDR3, the DNA is TGCGCCAGCAGGGAGGGAGCGAACACCGGGGAGCTGTTTTTT.

This clonotype has at least ten counts. The chain carries TRBV19 and TRBJ1-2; D unresolved. V gave up 6 bases and J gave up 2 bases, with 13 bases separating them. Germline CDR1 and CDR2: LNHDA and SQIVND (reference sequence). The CDR3 loop spans 14 amino acids. The CDR3 region is CASRLQARNYGYTF. The CDR3 bases are TGTGCCAGTAGACTCCAGGCCCGGAACTATGGCTACACCTTC.